The entry below gives a single T cell receptor (beta chain) sequence along with its context. Its matching antigen is unknown. This specimen belongs to a study of T cell responses to AZD1222 COVID-19 vaccine. Whole-study results and caveats: Only a handful of people who got AZD1222 tested seropositive at baseline.

Sequencing was performed with immunoSEQ multiplex PCR; in TCRdb, only in-frame clones are kept and a portion is missing. The top ten hold around 3.6% of the sample, which has 140,000 to 150,000 clones, about 93% seen once. The CDR3 contains 17 residues. From germline, CDR1 is WNHNN and CDR2 SYGVQD (reference sequence). After removal of 2 bases from V and 9 bases from J, the junction contained 10 bases not matched to a gene. The rearrangement joins TRBV10-1 to TRBJ2-1; 13 bases are shared with TRBD2. Sequenced here: peripheral blood, sampled on day 0 of AZD1222 vaccination. This receptor was obtained from an adult in good health. This CDR3 is CASSEIGGLAGSREQFF. In DNA, the CDR3 is TGCGCCAGCAGTGAGATAGGGGGACTAGCGGGATCGCGTGAGCAGTTCTTC.